Included here is one T cell receptor beta chain sequence, with context. Its antigen is still unknown. This specimen belongs to a study of T cell responses to AZD1222 COVID-19 vaccine. The study, taken as a whole, reports: Two doses of AZD1222 preceded a rise in Spike-specific TCR breadth and depth.

Germline-derived CDR1 and CDR2 are SGHDT and YYEEEE. V shed 4 bases, J shed 6 bases, and the junction held 12 bases outside the gene matches. The CDR3 totals 16 residues. Produced via immunoSEQ multiplex PCR; TCRdb's table is partial and in-frame only. The sample lists 120,000 to 150,000 clones, around 90% seen once, with about 5.5% in the top ten. This TCR was sampled from an adult in good health. The chain joins TRBV5-6 to TRBJ2-2; 7 nucleotides agree with TRBD1. This material consisted of peripheral blood, taken on day 0 of AZD1222 vaccination. CDR3 DNA sequence: TGTGCCAGCAGCCCCCAACAGGGGAGTTGGGCCGGGGAGCTGTTTTTT. This gives the protein CASSPQQGSWAGELFF.